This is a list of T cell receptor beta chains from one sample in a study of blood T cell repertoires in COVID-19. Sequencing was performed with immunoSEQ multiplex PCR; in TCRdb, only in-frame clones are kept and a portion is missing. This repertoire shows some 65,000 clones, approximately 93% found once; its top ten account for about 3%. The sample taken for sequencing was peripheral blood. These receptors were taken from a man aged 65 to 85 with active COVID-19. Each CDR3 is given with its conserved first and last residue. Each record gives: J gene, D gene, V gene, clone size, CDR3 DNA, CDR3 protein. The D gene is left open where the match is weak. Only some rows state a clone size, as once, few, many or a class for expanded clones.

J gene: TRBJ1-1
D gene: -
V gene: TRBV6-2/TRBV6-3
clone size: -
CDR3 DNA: TGTGCCAGCAGTATCCTACGGGAGGCTGAAGCTTTCTTT
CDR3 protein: CASSILREAEAFF

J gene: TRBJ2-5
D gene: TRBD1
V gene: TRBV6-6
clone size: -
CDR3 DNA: TGTGCCAGCAGGGGGACAGGGGACTTCCTTGAGACCCAGTACTTC
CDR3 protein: CASRGTGDFLETQYF

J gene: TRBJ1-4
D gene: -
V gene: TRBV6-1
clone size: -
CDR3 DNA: TGTGCCAGCAGTGAGGGTTTCGGGACTAATGAAAAACTGTTTTTT
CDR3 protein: CASSEGFGTNEKLFF

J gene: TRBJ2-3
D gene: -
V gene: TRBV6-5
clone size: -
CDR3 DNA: TGTGCCAGCAGTTACTCGACAGGACTAGGGGCAGATACGCAGTATTTT
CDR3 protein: CASSYSTGLGADTQYF

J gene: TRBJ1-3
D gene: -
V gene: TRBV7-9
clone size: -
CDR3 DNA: TGTGCCAGCAGCTCGGCGCGGGGGTTACAGGGCCTAGGAGGAAACACCATATATTTT
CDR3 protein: CASSSARGLQGLGGNTIYF

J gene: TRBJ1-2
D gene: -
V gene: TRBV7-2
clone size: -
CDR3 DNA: TGTGCCAGCAGCTTAAGGGACTCTAACTATGGCTACACCTTC
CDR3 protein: CASSLRDSNYGYTF

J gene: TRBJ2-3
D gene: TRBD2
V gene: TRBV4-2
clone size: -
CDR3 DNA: TGTGCCAGCAGCCCGGAACTAGCGGGGGCCTCCGGCACAGATACGCAGTATTTT
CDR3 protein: CASSPELAGASGTDTQYF

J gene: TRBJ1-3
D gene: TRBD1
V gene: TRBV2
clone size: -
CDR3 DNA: TGTGCCAGCAGGGACAGGACAGGCGCTGGAAACACCATATATTTT
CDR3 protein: CASRDRTGAGNTIYF

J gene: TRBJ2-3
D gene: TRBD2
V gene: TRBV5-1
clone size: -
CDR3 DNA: TGCGCCAGCAGCCCTCAAGGGACTAGCGGCACAGATACGCAGTATTTT
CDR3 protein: CASSPQGTSGTDTQYF

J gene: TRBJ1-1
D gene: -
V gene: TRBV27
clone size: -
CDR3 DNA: TGTGCCAGCAGTCGTAACAGGTATATGAACACTGAAGCTTTCTTT
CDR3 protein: CASSRNRYMNTEAFF

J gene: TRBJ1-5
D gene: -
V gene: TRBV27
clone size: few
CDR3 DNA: TGTGCCAGCAGTTTCAGGGATCAGCCCCAGCATTTT
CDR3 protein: CASSFRDQPQHF

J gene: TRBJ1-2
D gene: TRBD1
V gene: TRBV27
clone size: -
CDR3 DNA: TGTGCCAGCAAAAAACAGGGGGGCGTCTATGGCTACACCTTC
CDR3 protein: CASKKQGGVYGYTF

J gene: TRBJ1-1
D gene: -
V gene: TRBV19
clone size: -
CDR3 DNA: TGTGCCAGTAGTATAGACCGTGAGGGAGAAGCTTTCTTT
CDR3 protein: CASSIDREGEAFF

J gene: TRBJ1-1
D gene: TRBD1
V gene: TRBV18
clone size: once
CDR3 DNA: TGTGCCAGCTCACCATCAGGACAGGAGTTTAACACTGAAGCTTTCTTT
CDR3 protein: CASSPSGQEFNTEAFF

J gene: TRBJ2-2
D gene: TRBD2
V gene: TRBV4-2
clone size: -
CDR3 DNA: TGTGCCAGCAGCCAAGTTAAGCGGGGGGGTGCCGGGGAGCTGTTTTTT
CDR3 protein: CASSQVKRGGAGELFF

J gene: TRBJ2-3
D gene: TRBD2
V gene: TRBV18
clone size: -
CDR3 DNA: TGTGCCAGCTCACCAGGACTAGCGGGGGCCCACACAGATACGCAGTATTTT
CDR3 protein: CASSPGLAGAHTDTQYF

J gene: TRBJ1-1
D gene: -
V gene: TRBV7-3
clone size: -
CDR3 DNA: TGTGCCAGCAGCTTAATAGCGTCGGGGTATGAGTCGGCCCTCACTGAAGCTTTCTTT
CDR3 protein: CASSLIASGYESALTEAFF

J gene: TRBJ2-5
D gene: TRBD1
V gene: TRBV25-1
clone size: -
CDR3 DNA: TGTGCCAGCAGTGAATTTGACAGGGGTCAGACCCAGTACTTC
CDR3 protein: CASSEFDRGQTQYF

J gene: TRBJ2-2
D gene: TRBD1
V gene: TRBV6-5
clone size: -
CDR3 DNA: TGTGCCAGCAGGGACAGGACCAACACCGGGGAGCTGTTTTTT
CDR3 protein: CASRDRTNTGELFF

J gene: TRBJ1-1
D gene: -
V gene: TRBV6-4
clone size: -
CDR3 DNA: TGTGCCAGCAGTGACTCCGGGGGGCCGGGCACTGAAGCTTTCTTT
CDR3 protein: CASSDSGGPGTEAFF

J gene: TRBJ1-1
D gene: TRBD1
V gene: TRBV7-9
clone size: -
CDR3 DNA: TGTGCCAGCAGCTTACCGGGACAGGGTGTAGCTTTCTTT
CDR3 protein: CASSLPGQGVAFF

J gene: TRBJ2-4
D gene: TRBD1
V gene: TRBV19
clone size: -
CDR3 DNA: TGTGCCAGTACGACAGGGCGACTAGCCAAAAACATTCAGTACTTC
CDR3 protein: CASTTGRLAKNIQYF

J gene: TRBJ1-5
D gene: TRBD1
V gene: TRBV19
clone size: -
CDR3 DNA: TGTGCCAGTAGCCGGACAGGGAAGCCCCAGCATTTT
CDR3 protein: CASSRTGKPQHF

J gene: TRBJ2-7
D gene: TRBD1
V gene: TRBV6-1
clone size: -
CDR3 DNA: TGTGCCAGCAGTGAACCGGGACAGGGTGGAAACGAGCAGTACTTC
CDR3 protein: CASSEPGQGGNEQYF

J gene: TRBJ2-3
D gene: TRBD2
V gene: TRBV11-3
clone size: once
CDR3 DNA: TGTGCCAGCAGCTTAATAGCGGGGGGGACAGATACGCAGTATTTT
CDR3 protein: CASSLIAGGTDTQYF

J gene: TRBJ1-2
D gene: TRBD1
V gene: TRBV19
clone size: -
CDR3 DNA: TGTGCCAGTAGTACGGACAGGGGGCAATTCAGCTACACCTTC
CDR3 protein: CASSTDRGQFSYTF

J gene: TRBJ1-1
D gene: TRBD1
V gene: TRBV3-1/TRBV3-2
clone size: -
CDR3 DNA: TGTGCCAGCAGCCCGAGTGACAGGGCCTACACTGAAGCTTTCTTT
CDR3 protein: CASSPSDRAYTEAFF

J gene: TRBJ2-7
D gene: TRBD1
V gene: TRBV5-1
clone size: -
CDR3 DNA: TGCGCCAGCAGCGTTGATACCGGGACAGGATACGAGCAGTACTTC
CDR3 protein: CASSVDTGTGYEQYF

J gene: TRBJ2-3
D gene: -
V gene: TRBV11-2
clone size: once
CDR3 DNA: TGTGCCAGCAGCTTAGTGAAAGGGGGCACAGATACGCAGTATTTT
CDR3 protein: CASSLVKGGTDTQYF

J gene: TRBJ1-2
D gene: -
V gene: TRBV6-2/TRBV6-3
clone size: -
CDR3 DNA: TGTGCCAGCAGTTACCCGACAGGCTTCTATGGCTACACCTTC
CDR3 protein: CASSYPTGFYGYTF

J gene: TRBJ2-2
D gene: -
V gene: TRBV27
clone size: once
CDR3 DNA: TGTGCCAGCAGTTTATCCCTCACCGGGGAGCTGTTTTTT
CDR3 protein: CASSLSLTGELFF

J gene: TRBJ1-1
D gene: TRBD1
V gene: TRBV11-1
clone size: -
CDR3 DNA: TGTGCCAGCAGCTCTAGTGCGAGACAGGGGGTCACTGAAGCTTTCTTT
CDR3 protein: CASSSSARQGVTEAFF

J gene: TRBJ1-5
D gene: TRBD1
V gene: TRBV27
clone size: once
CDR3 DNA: TGTGCCAGCAGACCAGGACAGGGGGGTCGTCAGCCCCAGCATTTT
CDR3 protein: CASRPGQGGRQPQHF

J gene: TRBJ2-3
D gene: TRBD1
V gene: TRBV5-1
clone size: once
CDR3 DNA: TGCGCCAGCAGCTCGGGACAGGGCACAGATACGCAGTATTTT
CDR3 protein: CASSSGQGTDTQYF

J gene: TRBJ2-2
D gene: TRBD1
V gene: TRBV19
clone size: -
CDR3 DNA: TGTGCCAGTAGCGGAAATACAGACAGGGGGCTAAGGACCGGGGAGCTGTTTTTT
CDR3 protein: CASSGNTDRGLRTGELFF

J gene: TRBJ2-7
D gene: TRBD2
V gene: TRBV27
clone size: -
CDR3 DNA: TGTGCCAGCAGTTCGCGTAGCGGGGGGGCAGGCGAGCAGTACTTC
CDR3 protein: CASSSRSGGAGEQYF

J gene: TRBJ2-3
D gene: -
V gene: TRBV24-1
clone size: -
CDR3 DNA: TGTGCCACCAGTGATTCAGGCCCCGTAGATACGCAGTATTTT
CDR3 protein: CATSDSGPVDTQYF

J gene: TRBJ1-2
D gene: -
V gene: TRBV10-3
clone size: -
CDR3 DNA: TGTGCCATCAGTGAAATACAGACAGGCCGCCACAATGGCTACACCTTC
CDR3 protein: CAISEIQTGRHNGYTF

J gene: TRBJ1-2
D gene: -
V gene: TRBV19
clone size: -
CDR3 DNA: TGTGCCAGTGCCCCCGGGGAGCAGTCTAACTATGGCTACACCTTC
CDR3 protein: CASAPGEQSNYGYTF

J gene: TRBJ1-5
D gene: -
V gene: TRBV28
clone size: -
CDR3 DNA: TGTGCCAGCAGTTTATCTCCTAGCAATCAGCCCCAGCATTTT
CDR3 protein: CASSLSPSNQPQHF

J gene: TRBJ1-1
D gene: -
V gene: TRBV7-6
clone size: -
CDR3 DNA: TGTGCCAGCAGCTTAGGGTCCACAGGGATGAACACTGAAGCTTTCTTT
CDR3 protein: CASSLGSTGMNTEAFF

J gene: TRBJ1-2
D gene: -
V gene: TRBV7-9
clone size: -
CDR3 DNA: TGTGCCAGCAGCTTAGCTGCCCAAACACAGGAAGGGTTAGGGGGCTACACCTTC
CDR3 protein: CASSLAAQTQEGLGGYTF

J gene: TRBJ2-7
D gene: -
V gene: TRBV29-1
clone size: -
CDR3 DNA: TGCAGCGGCGGAGAAGTCTACGAGCAGTACTTC
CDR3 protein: CSGGEVYEQYF

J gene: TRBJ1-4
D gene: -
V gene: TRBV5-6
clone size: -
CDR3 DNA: TGTGCCAGCAGCTTCTATTCTGTAACTAATGAAAAACTGTTTTTT
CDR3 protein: CASSFYSVTNEKLFF